This TCR beta chain was observed in a study of blood T cell repertoires in COVID-19. Overall study context: Donors in the United States, Italy and Spain gave samples during acute or convalescent COVID-19. T cells, B-cell-depleted T cells, or PBMCs provided the cDNA or gDNA that served as material.

The authors' processing: Amplification of reference gene primers was used by the study to estimate nucleated cell counts. Sequenced by immunoSEQ multiplex PCR; TCRdb stores in-frame clones only, minus some. V, J and clone size reflect that table, while D and trimming were determined from the DNA. This sample has 150,000 or so clones, with 75% to 90% found just once. The V and J ends lost 6 bases and 5 bases, in that order; junction bases with no gene match: 2. Germline V gives CDR1 LNHDA, CDR2 SQIVND (reference sequence). The CDR3 is 13 amino acids. This receptor was identified in a man aged 80 or over with acute or convalescent COVID-19. The specimen sequenced was peripheral blood. The chain uses TRBV19 and TRBJ1-5; TRBD1 agrees at 9 bases. This CDR3 is CASRGQGYQPQHF. CDR3 coding DNA: TGTGCCAGTAGGGGACAGGGATATCAGCCCCAGCATTTT.